This T cell receptor beta chain was captured by sequencing in a study of T-cell memory formation after mild COVID-19. The table lists this clonotype with a few counts. Trimming took 5 bases from V and 5 from J; bases not matched to a gene: 9. This CDR3 has 15 residues. TCRdb redid the calling of the 5' RACE reads with MiXCR, one entry per CDR3 protein. This table has 350,000 to 450,000 distinct CDR3 sequences, 25% to 30% appearing once. The specimen sequenced was PBMCs or a T cell subset sorted from them (not recorded which). The source is an adult woman who had mild COVID-19 (a few samples of this study predate the infection). Cell type and time point are not known. The J gene is TRBJ2-5, the V gene TRBV12-3 or TRBV12-4, with 9 nucleotides matching TRBD1. The CDR3 protein is CASSHPSGTGETQYF. The DNA of the CDR3 is TGTGCCAGCAGTCATCCTTCCGGGACAGGGGAGACCCAGTACTTC.